This note documents a single TCR beta chain sequence. Its antigen is undetermined. Following culture for roughly 10 days, CD4+ T cells were isolated. This individual contracted SARS-CoV-2 between March and December 2020, as verified by PCR. Subjects were given two BNT162b2 or mRNA-1273 vaccine doses. It was on days 3 and 7 that half the medium was replaced with IL-2 medium. The data stem from a study of vaccination effects on CD4 cells after COVID-19. For the study at large: With the ViraFEST assay, the study expanded antigen-specific CD4+ T cells using viral peptide pools, then sequenced them. Findings of the study overall: Convalescents' spike-reactive clones after vaccination were mainly made up of new clones that the vaccine induced. Convalescent patients numbered few in the study; early post-infection timepoints were missing entirely.

The assay was immunoSEQ multiplex PCR, and TCRdb's table has in-frame clones only and misses some. The data contain roughly 46,000 clones, 74% of them singletons. Germline CDR1 MGHDK, CDR2 SYGVNS. The CDR3 sequence is 12 residues long. V was pared by 2 bases and J by 16 bases, with 12 bases between. This chain connects TRBV25-1 to TRBJ1-6; no clear D. The specimen comprised CD4+ T cells from PBMCs cultured without peptide, sampled after COVID-19 vaccination. The sequence came from a human donor who had a prior SARS-CoV-2 infection. CDR3: CASSEGRRSLHF. CDR3 in DNA: TGTGCCAGCAGTGAAGGGAGGCGGAGTCTCCACTTT.